This TCR beta chain was retrieved from a study of OX40 agonist ivuxolimab in advanced cancers. Points from the study as a whole: At 0.1 to 3.0 mg/kg, clonal expansion of CD4+ and CD8+ blood T cells had occurred by week 6.

Concerning this clone: What it recognizes is unknown.

This CDR3 has 15 amino acids. The germline V gene encodes CDR1 SGHTA and CDR2 FQGTGA. With V trimmed by 5 bases and J by 0 bases, 3 bases remained unmatched. Sequencing was performed with immunoSEQ multiplex PCR; in TCRdb, only in-frame clones are kept and a portion is missing. The table has over 85,000 clones, roughly 80% seen once. This TCR came from an adult with an advanced solid tumor such as melanoma, head and neck, liver or kidney cancer. Here the sequenced sample was CD4+ or CD8+ T cells sorted from blood, taken in a trial of the OX40 agonist ivuxolimab. The chain recombines TRBV7-3 with TRBJ2-2; 7 bases align to TRBD1. CDR3 DNA sequence: TGTGCCAGCAGCCGGACAGGATCGAACACCGGGGAGCTGTTTTTT. Its translation is CASSRTGSNTGELFF.